Detailed here is one T cell receptor (beta chain). TCRdb's table, derived via immunoSEQ multiplex PCR, lists solely in-frame clones and lacks some. The profile covers fewer than 450,000 clones, with 85% to 90% appearing a single time and about 6% taken by the ten largest. The data originate from a study of blood T cell repertoires in COVID-19. The CDR3 is made up of 16 amino acids. Germline V gene data show CDR1 as SGHVS and CDR2 as FQNEAQ. V lost 5 bases and J lost 7; bases outside the gene matches: 10. The chain couples TRBV7-8 to TRBJ2-7; 14 nucleotides align to TRBD2. Sequencing used peripheral blood. The source of this sequence is a woman between 50 and 59 years old with COVID-19, enrolled during active disease. CDR3 DNA sequence: TGTGCCAGCAGCGAGGGACTAGCGGGAGAGATATGGGAGCAGTACTTC. The encoded protein is CASSEGLAGEIWEQYF.